A selection of T cell receptor beta chains follows, all from one sample in a study of T cells after yellow fever vaccination. MiXCR was run by TCRdb on the 5' RACE reads, yielding one entry per CDR3 protein. Of around 400,000 distinct CDR3 sequences in the sample, around 10% were seen once. Material: PBMCs, obtained on the day of the first yellow fever vaccination. The receptor set was obtained from a man in his late teens or twenties who received the YFV17D yellow fever vaccine. Each CDR3 is given without its conserved first and last residue.

cdr3_length,v_call,cdr3_aa
13,TRBV11-2,ASSKRDRENNEQF
14,TRBV18,ASSPPGGAYPYEQY
13,TRBV5-1,ASSLNGDQAYEQY
12,TRBV7-2,ASSSPGNFYEQY
18,TRBV6-2/TRBV6-3,ASSYTTPRGSGGARDTQY
12,TRBV7-2,ASSSRTRGDTQY
14,TRBV7-8,ASSLEAGPSYNEQF
11,TRBV7-2,ASSPGPLYGYT
11,TRBV12-3/TRBV12-4,ASQDRASYEQY
14,TRBV7-7,ASSLMDRRNTYEQY
14,TRBV29-1,SGLAPRQGVSETQY
14,TRBV5-1,ASSLEGFPIYNEQF
14,TRBV7-6,ASSFQGGSFPDTQY
13,TRBV5-1,ASSLVQENTGELF
12,TRBV5-1,ASSLVGTAYEQY
14,TRBV5-8,ASSLSLADLYNEQF
14,TRBV18,ASSLFQGKNNQPQH
11,TRBV5-1,ASSSDTSRTQY
16,TRBV18,ASSPATGAEYYNSPLH
14,TRBV12-3/TRBV12-4,ASSPTSGGGQETQY
11,TRBV5-1,ASSFSGRYEAF
13,TRBV4-2,ASSLLDLRGETQY
12,TRBV12-3/TRBV12-4,ASSRDGLNQPQH
12,TRBV19,ASARDYRGQPQH
13,TRBV12-3/TRBV12-4,ASSLQGQLVYEQY
12,TRBV5-5,ASSLGHLNQPQH
12,TRBV7-2,ASSLAHLLYGYT
13,TRBV30,AWGLAGGPSDTQY
13,TRBV12-3/TRBV12-4,ASSKGGESYNEQF
13,TRBV5-6,ASGGQGRGKNIQY
12,TRBV18,ASSPRTGSDEQY
11,TRBV12-3/TRBV12-4,ASTPQEGTEAF
14,TRBV4-3,ASSQDRGTGANEQF
10,TRBV6-5,ASGRWADEQF
13,TRBV18,ASSPQSRDSYEQY
12,TRBV7-8,ASTLGQGGETQY
12,TRBV19,ASIPLGGAGELF
10,TRBV20-1,SARDGFEKLF
13,TRBV7-8,ASSLLPGAGQPQH
9,TRBV5-6,ASSLAQQYT
14,TRBV9,ASSVASPSSTDTQY
14,TRBV5-4,ASSLEGAASSYEQY
11,TRBV20-1,SAGRQDGQPQH
12,TRBV6-5,ASSLPGHQETQY
9,TRBV20-1,SARELDEQY
12,TRBV7-8,ASSLLTEGYEQY
12,TRBV7-9,ASIPTGEEDTQY
13,TRBV7-9,ASSPTGATYNEQF
14,TRBV4-1,ASSQDVSTIPSGYT
12,TRBV7-2,ASSLAAGSGELF
12,TRBV7-9,ASSSQRGRTEAF
14,TRBV7-3,ASSLAGTRYTDTQY
12,TRBV7-2,ASSFSGALGEQY